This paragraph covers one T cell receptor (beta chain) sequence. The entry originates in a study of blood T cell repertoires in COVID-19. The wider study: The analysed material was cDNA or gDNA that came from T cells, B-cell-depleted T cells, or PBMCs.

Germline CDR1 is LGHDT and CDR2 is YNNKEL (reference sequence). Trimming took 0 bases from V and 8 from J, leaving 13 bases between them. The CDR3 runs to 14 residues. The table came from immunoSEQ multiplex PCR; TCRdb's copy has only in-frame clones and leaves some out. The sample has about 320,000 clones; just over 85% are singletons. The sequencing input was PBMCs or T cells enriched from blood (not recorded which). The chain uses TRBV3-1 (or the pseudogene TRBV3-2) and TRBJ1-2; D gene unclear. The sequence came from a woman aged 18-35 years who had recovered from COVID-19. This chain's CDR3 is CASSQEFLLSGYTF. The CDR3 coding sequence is TGTGCCAGCAGCCAAGAATTCCTATTGTCGGGCTACACCTTC.